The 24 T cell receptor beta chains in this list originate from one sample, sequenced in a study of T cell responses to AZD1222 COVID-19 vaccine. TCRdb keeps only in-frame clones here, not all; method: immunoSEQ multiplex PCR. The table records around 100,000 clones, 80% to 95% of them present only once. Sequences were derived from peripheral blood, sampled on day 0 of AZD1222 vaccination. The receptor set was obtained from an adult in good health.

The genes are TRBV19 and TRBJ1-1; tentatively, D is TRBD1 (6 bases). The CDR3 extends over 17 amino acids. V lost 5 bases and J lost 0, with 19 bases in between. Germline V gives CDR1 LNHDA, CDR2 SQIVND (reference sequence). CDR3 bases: TGTGCCAGTAGTGTTTCAGGGGACCAATCTATGAACACTGAAGCTTTCTTT. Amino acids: CASSVSGDQSMNTEAFF.

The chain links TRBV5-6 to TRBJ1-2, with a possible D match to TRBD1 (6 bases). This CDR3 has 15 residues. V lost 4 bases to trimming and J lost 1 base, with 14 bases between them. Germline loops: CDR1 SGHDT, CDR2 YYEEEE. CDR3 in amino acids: CASSLNRDYNYGYTF. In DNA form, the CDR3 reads TGTGCCAGCAGCCTTAACAGGGATTATAACTATGGCTACACCTTC. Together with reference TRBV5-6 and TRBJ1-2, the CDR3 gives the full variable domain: DAGVTQSPTHLIKTRGQQVTLRCSPKSGHDTVSWYQQALGQGPQFIFQYYEEEERQRGNFPDRFSGHQFPNYSSELNVNALLLGDSALYLCASSLNRDYNYGYTFGSGTRLTVV.

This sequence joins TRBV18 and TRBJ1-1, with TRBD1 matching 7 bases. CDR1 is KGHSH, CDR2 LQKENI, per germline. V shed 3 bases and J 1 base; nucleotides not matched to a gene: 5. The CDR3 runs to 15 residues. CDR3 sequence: CASSPQGQSNTEAFF. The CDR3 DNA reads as TGTGCCAGCTCACCGCAGGGACAGTCGAACACTGAAGCTTTCTTT.

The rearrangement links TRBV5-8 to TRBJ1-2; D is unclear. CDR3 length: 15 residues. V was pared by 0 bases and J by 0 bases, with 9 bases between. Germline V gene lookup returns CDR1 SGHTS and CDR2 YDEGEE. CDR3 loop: CASSLGLRTNYGYTF. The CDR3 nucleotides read TGTGCCAGCAGCTTGGGGCTGAGAACTAACTATGGCTACACCTTC.

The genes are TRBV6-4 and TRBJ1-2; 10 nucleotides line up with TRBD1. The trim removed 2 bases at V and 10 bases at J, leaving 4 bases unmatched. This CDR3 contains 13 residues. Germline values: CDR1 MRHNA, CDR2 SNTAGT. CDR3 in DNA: TGTGCCAGCAGTGACGGACAGGGGGACGACTACACCTTC. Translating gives CASSDGQGDDYTF.

The CDR3 loop reads CAIRIDRRENGNTIYF. CDR3 sequence (DNA): TGTGCCATCAGGATCGACCGCAGGGAGAATGGAAACACCATATATTTT. The chain links TRBV10-3 to TRBJ1-3; D is perhaps TRBD1 (5 bases). This CDR3 is 16 amino acids long. Germline V gene lookup returns CDR1 ENHRY and CDR2 SYGVKD. V gave up 6 bases and J gave up 3 bases, with 18 bases separating them.

CDR3 sequence reads: CASSLGGAPNEQFF. The CDR3 bases are TGTGCCAGCAGCTTAGGCGGGGCCCCCAATGAGCAGTTCTTC. The rearrangement uses TRBV7-9 and TRBJ2-1, with a possible D match to TRBD2 (6 bases). CDR1 and CDR2 from the germline V gene are SEHNR and FQNEAQ (reference sequence). Trimming removed 1 base at V and 6 bases at J, with 10 bases between. This CDR3 comprises 14 residues.

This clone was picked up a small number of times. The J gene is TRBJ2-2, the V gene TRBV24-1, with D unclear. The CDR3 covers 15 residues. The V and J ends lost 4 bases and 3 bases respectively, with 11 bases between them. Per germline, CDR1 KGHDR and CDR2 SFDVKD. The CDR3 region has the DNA TGTGCCACCAGTGAAGGCAGCCTACACACCGGGGAGCTGTTTTTT. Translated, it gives CATSEGSLHTGELFF.

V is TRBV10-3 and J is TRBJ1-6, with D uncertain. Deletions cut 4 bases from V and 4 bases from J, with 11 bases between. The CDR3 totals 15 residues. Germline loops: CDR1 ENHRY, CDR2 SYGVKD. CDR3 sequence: CAISAGAEYNSPLHF. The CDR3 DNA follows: TGTGCCATCAGTGCCGGAGCAGAGTATAATTCACCCCTCCACTTT.

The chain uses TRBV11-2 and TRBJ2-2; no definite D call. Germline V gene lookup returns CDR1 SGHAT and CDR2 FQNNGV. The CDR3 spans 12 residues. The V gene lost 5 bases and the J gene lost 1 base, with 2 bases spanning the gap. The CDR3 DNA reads TGTGCCAGCAGCCAGAACACCGGGGAGCTGTTTTTT. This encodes CASSQNTGELFF.

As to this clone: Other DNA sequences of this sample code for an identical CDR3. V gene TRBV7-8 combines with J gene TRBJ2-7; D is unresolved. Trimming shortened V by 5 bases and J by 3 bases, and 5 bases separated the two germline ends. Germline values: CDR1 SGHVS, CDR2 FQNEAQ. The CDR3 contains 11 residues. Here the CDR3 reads CASSPLYEQYF. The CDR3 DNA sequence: TGTGCCAGCAGCCCTCTCTACGAGCAGTACTTC. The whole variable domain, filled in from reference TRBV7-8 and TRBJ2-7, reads GAGVSQSPRYKVAKRGQDVALRCDPISGHVSLFWYQQALGQGPEFLTYFQNEAQLDKSGLPSDRFFAERPEGSVSTLKIQRTQQEDSAVYLCASSPLYEQYFGPGTRLTVT.

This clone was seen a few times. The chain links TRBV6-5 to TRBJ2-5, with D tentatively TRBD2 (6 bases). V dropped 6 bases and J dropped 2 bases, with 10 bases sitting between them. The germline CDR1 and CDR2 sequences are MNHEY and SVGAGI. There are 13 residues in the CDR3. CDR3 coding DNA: TGTGCCAGCAGCTGGGACTTTCAAGAGACCCAGTACTTC. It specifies CASSWDFQETQYF.

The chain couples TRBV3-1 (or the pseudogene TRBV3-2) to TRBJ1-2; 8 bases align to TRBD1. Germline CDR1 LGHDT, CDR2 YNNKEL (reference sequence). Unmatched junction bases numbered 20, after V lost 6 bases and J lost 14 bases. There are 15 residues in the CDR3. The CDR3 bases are TGTGCCAGCAGTCCAACCAACGTCAGGGGGCAGCCCGGTACCTTC. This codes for CASSPTNVRGQPGTF.

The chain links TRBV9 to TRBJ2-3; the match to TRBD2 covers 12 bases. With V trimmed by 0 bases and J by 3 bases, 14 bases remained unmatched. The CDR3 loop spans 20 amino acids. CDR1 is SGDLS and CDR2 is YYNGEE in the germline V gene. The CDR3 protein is CASSVATVRTSGAQTDTQYF. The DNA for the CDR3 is TGTGCCAGCAGCGTAGCTACCGTAAGGACTAGCGGGGCGCAAACAGATACGCAGTATTTT.

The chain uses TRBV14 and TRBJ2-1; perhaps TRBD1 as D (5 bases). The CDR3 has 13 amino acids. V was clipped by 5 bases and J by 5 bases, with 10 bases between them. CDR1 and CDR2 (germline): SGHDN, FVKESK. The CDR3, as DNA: TGTGCCAGCAGCGGTGGGGCCAACAATGAGCAGTTCTTC. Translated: CASSGGANNEQFF.

CDR3 DNA: TGTGCCAGCAGCGAAGGAGGGCAGAACACTGAAGCTTTCTTT. Encoded protein: CASSEGGQNTEAFF. The V call is TRBV5-4, the J call TRBJ1-1; D uncertain. The V gene lost 4 bases and the J gene lost 1 base, with 11 bases spanning the gap. Germline CDR1 is SGHNT and CDR2 is YYREEE (reference sequence). The CDR3 runs to 14 residues. Looking up the rest from reference TRBV5-4 and TRBJ1-1 gives the full variable domain: ETGVTQSPTHLIKTRGQQVTLRCSSQSGHNTVSWYQQALGQGPQFIFQYYREEENGRGNFPPRFSGLQFPNYSSELNVNALELDDSALYLCASSEGGQNTEAFFGQGTRLTVV.

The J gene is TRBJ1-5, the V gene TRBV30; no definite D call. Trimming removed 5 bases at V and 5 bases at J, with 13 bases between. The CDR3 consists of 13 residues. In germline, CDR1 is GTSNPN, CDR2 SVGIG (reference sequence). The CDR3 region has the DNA TGTGCCTGGGCTTTTGGGAAAGATCAGCCCCAGCATTTT. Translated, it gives CAWAFGKDQPQHF.

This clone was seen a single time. The CDR3 is CASTGQFGTLNTGELFF. DNA of the CDR3: TGTGCCAGCACCGGACAATTTGGGACATTGAACACCGGGGAGCTGTTTTTT. This rearrangement joins TRBV7-3 to TRBJ2-2, with TRBD1 as a possible D gene (6 bases). Trimming pared 7 bases from V and 1 base from J, leaving 19 bases between. The CDR3 is made up of 17 amino acids. The germline gives CDR1 SGHTA, CDR2 FQGTGA.

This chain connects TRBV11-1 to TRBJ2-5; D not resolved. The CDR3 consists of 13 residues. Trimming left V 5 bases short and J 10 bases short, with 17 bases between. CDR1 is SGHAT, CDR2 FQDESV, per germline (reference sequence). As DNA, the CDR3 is TGTGCCAGCAGCCCCGACCATCCGGGCGGCCAGTACTTC. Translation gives CASSPDHPGGQYF.

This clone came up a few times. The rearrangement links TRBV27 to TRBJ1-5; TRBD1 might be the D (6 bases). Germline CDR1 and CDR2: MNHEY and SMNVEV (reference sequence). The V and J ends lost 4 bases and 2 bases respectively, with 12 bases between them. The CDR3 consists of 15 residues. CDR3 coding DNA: TGTGCCAGCAGTTCCCAGGGGACCGGCAATCAGCCCCAGCATTTT. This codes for CASSSQGTGNQPQHF.

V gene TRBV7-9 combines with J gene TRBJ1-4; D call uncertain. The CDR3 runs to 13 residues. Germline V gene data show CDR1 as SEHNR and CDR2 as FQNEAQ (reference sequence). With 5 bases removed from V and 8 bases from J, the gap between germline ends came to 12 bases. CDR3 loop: CASSPGPGEKLFF. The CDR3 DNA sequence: TGTGCCAGCAGCCCGGGCCCTGGGGAAAAACTGTTTTTT.

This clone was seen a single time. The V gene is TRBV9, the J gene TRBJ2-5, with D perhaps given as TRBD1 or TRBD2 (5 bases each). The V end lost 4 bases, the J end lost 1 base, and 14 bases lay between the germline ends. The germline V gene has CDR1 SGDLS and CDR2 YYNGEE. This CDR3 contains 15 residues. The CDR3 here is CASSPPGATQETQYF. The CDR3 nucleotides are TGTGCCAGCAGCCCTCCCGGGGCCACCCAAGAGACCCAGTACTTC.

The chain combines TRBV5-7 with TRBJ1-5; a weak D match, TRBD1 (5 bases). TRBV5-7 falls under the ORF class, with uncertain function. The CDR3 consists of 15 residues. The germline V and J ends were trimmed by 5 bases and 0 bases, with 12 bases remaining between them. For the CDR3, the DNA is TGTGCCAGCAGTCCTCAGGGATTTAGCAATCAGCCCCAGCATTTT. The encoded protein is CASSPQGFSNQPQHF.

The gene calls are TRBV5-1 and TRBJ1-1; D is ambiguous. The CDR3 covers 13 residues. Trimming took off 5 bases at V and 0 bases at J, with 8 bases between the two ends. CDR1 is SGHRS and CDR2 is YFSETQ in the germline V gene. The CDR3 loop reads CASRGGMNTEAFF. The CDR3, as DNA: TGCGCCAGCAGAGGAGGGATGAACACTGAAGCTTTCTTT. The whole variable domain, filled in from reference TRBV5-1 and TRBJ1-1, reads KAGVTQTPRYLIKTRGQQVTLSCSPISGHRSVSWYQQTPGQGLQFLFEYFSETQRNKGNFPGRFSGRQFSNSRSEMNVSTLELGDSALYLCASRGGMNTEAFFGQGTRLTVV.